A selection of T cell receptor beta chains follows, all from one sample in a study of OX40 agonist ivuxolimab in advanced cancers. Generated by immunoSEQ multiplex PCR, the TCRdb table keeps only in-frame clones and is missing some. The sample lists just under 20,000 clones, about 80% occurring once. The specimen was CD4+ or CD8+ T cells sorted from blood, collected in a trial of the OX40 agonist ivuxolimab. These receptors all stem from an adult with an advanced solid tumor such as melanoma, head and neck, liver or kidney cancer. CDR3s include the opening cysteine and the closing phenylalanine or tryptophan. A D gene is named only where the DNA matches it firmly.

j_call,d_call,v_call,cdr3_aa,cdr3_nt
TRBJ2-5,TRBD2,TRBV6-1,CASSEGIGGAAETQYF,TGTGCCAGCAGTGAAGGTATCGGGGGGGCTGCAGAGACCCAGTACTTC
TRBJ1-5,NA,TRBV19,CASSIEGRVNQPQHF,TGTGCCAGTAGTATAGAGGGCAGGGTCAATCAGCCCCAGCATTTT
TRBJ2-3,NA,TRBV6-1,CASSGYRLDTQYF,TGTGCCAGCAGTGGATACCGACTGGATACGCAGTATTTT
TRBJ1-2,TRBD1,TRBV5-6,CASTIGDRIYGYTF,TGTGCCAGCACAATCGGGGACAGGATCTATGGCTACACCTTC
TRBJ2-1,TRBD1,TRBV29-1,CSVVEGVHGGTGEQFF,TGCAGCGTAGTTGAGGGAGTTCACGGAGGGACAGGTGAGCAGTTCTTC
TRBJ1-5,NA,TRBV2,CASSGRTGPSNQPQHF,TGTGCCAGCAGTGGCAGAACAGGGCCTTCCAATCAGCCCCAGCATTTT
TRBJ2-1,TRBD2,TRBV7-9,CASSPGMREAGEQFF,TGTGCCAGCAGCCCCGGGATGCGGGAGGCAGGTGAGCAGTTCTTC
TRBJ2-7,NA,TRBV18,CASSPPWARDEQYF,TGTGCCAGCTCACCACCGTGGGCACGGGACGAGCAGTACTTC
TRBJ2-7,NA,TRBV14,CASSQWVGYEQYF,TGTGCCAGCAGCCAATGGGTAGGCTACGAGCAGTACTTC
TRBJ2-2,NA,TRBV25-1,CASSVTGELFF,TGTGCCAGCAGTGTAACCGGGGAGCTGTTTTTT
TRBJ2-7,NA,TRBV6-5,CATAAVAASYEQYF,TGTGCCACCGCGGCGGTCGCAGCCTCCTACGAGCAGTACTTC
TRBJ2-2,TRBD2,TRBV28,CASSSRMWRASGSTGELFF,TGTGCCAGCAGTTCTAGAATGTGGAGGGCTAGCGGGAGCACCGGGGAGCTGTTTTTT
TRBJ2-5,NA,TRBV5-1,CASSLGGKETQYF,TGCGCCAGCAGCTTGGGGGGGAAAGAGACCCAGTACTTC
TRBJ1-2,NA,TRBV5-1,CASSLGTSLDGYTF,TGCGCCAGCAGCTTGGGTACCAGCCTCGATGGCTACACCTTC
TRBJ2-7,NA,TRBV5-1,CASSLGTGILTYEQYF,TGCGCCAGCAGCTTGGGTACAGGGATACTTACCTACGAGCAGTACTTC